This TCR beta chain stems from a study of blood T cell repertoires in COVID-19. In the study overall: Sources were T cells, B-cell-depleted T cells, or PBMCs; the material itself was cDNA or gDNA.

The V gene lost 3 bases and the J gene lost 0 bases, with 7 bases spanning the gap. Looked up from germline, CDR1 is SGHNT and CDR2 is YYREEE (reference sequence). The CDR3 has 14 residues. Seattle patients were enrolled during active infection and followed longitudinally. This table comes from immunoSEQ multiplex PCR, and its TCRdb copy is limited to in-frame clones, with some not included. This table has about 170,000 clones, 84% appearing once. Sequences were obtained from peripheral blood. The chain joins TRBV5-4 to TRBJ1-3; TRBD1 is a possible D gene (5 bases). The clonotype was recovered from an elderly woman with COVID-19, enrolled during active disease. The CDR3 DNA sequence: TGTGCCAGCAGCTCGACAGTCTCTGGAAACACCATATATTTT. This gives the protein CASSSTVSGNTIYF. The full variable domain, completed using reference TRBV5-4 and TRBJ1-3, is ETGVTQSPTHLIKTRGQQVTLRCSSQSGHNTVSWYQQALGQGPQFIFQYYREEENGRGNFPPRFSGLQFPNYSSELNVNALELDDSALYLCASSSTVSGNTIYFGEGSWLTVV.